The rows below give T cell receptor beta chains drawn from one sample of a study of post-analysis software for immune sequencing data. A single record per CDR3 protein comes from TCRdb applying MiXCR to the PCR reads. The sample holds about 620,000 distinct CDR3 sequences, roughly 45% seen once. The material sequenced was blood. These TCRs come from a girl aged 10-17 years with multiple sclerosis. Each CDR3 is given with its conserved first and last residue. D genes are given only for firm matches. The listing skips clone size in some rows; elsewhere it reads once, few, many or a size class.

d_call,j_call,cdr3_length,v_call,clone_size,cdr3_nt,cdr3_aa
TRBD2,TRBJ2-2,16,TRBV10-3,NA,TGTGCCATCGGTGAAAGGACTAGCGGGACGACCGGGGAACTGTTTTTT,CAIGERTSGTTGELFF
NA,TRBJ1-2,14,TRBV20-1,NA,TGCAGTGCTTGGGGGTATCGGGTGGACTATGGCTACACCTTC,CSAWGYRVDYGYTF
NA,TRBJ1-1,13,TRBV25-1,NA,TGTGCCAGCAGCACCTCCCAGAACACTGAAGCTTTCTTT,CASSTSQNTEAFF
NA,TRBJ2-7,13,TRBV6-5,NA,TGTGCCAGCAGTTACCCGCTAATCTACCAGCAGTACTTC,CASSYPLIYQQYF
NA,TRBJ2-7,16,TRBV7-8,NA,TGTGCCAGCAGCTCCCCGCTACGACCCAATTCCTACGAGCAGTACTTC,CASSSPLRPNSYEQYF
NA,TRBJ1-2,14,TRBV20-1,NA,TGCAGTGCGCCCGTTGGAGGGGACATAGGAGGCTACACCTTC,CSAPVGGDIGGYTF
NA,TRBJ1-1,13,TRBV29-1,NA,TGCGGCGTTGTTAGGGTCATGGGCCCTGAAGCTTTCTTT,CGVVRVMGPEAFF
NA,TRBJ2-7,14,TRBV5-8,NA,TGTGCCAGCAGCTTGGTAGTGTGGGGCTACGAGCAGTACTTC,CASSLVVWGYEQYF
TRBD2,TRBJ2-1,16,TRBV7-2,NA,TGTGCCAGCAGCTTTGTCGGGGGGACTAGTTACAATGAGCAGTTCTTC,CASSFVGGTSYNEQFF
NA,TRBJ1-2,14,TRBV5-5,NA,TGTGCCAGCAGCTCAGAGGAGGGGGTACATGGCTACACCTTC,CASSSEEGVHGYTF
NA,TRBJ2-5,12,TRBV7-9,NA,TGTGCCAGCAGCCCCGGAATGGAGACCCAGTACTTC,CASSPGMETQYF
NA,TRBJ2-5,15,TRBV4-1,few,TGCGCCAGCAGCCAACATACCACGGGGGCAGAGACCCAGTACTTC,CASSQHTTGAETQYF
NA,TRBJ2-5,13,TRBV5-1,NA,TGCGCCAGCAGACATGGACAGCAAGAGACCCAGTACTTC,CASRHGQQETQYF